This T cell receptor (beta chain) was sequenced in a study of Ad26.COV2.S vaccination and SARS-CoV-2 variants. Study at large: Donor was in the COV1001 Ad26.COV2.S trial arm.

The CDR3 is 12 amino acids. Germline V gives CDR1 LGHDT, CDR2 YNNKEL (reference sequence). Trimming took off 4 bases at V and 1 base at J, with 4 bases between the two ends. On this clone itself: Additional DNA sequences in this sample encode the identical CDR3.

As for treatment: 19 received Ad26.COV2.S at low or high dose, single or two shots; roughly 5 received placebo; per-sample allocation not given. Sampling was done on day 63 after the first vaccine or placebo injection. A Boston adult aged 18-55 years was the donor. Only in-frame clones appear in the TCRdb table, and some are missing; sequencing was by immunoSEQ multiplex PCR. The repertoire includes 300,000 to 350,000 clones, less than 90% of them detected once, and approximately 11% sits in the top ten. The source of this sequence is a person between 18 and 59 years old who received the Ad26.COV2.S COVID-19 vaccine or a placebo. The sequences come from peripheral blood, collected in a trial of Ad26.COV2.S vaccine versus placebo. The rearrangement links TRBV3-1 (or the pseudogene TRBV3-2) to TRBJ1-2; no reliable D call. The CDR3 sequence is CASSRVNYGYTF. The CDR3, as DNA: TGTGCCAGCAGCCGGGTTAACTATGGCTACACCTTC.